This paragraph reports one T cell receptor (beta chain). What it recognizes is unknown. Assay: immunoSEQ multiplex PCR; the TCRdb copy retains only in-frame clones and omits some. The sample lists around 15,000 clones, around 80% occurring once. The entry originates in a study of tumor-infiltrating lymphocytes in localized non-small cell lung cancer. Study at large: Several tumor histologies, both smoking statuses, and some post-neoadjuvant chemotherapy samples were included. Resected tumor was paired with non-adjacent uninvolved lung from the same patient.

Study-wide findings and caveats: Compared with uninvolved lung, tumors showed higher T cell infiltration by TCRbeta sequencing.

The sequenced sample consisted of uninvolved lung tissue not adjacent to the tumor. The sequence was obtained from a human donor with non-small cell lung cancer.

DNA for the CDR3: TGTGCCAGCAGCTTAACGTCAACTCGAGGGGGAAAGGAGCAGTTCTTC. Translation gives CASSLTSTRGGKEQFF. The genes are TRBV7-3 and TRBJ2-1; D is possibly TRBD1 (6 bases). Germline lookup yields CDR1 SGHTA and CDR2 FQGTGA. The CDR3 is 16 residues long. V was trimmed by 0 bases and J by 10 bases, leaving 19 bases between them.